One and the same sample provided the 18 T cell receptor beta chains below, sequenced in a study of blood T cell repertoires in COVID-19. Only in-frame clones appear in the TCRdb table, and some are missing; sequencing was by immunoSEQ multiplex PCR. The top ten clones hold 0.5% to 0.55% of a sample with some 180,000 clones, 90% of them seen once. The sample comprised peripheral blood. These receptors were collected from a man aged 45-65 years with acute or convalescent COVID-19.

The chain recombines TRBV11-2 with TRBJ2-7; D might be TRBD2 (5 bases). The CDR3 is made up of 14 amino acids. V was clipped by 2 bases and J by 5 bases, with 13 bases between them. Germline-derived CDR1 and CDR2 are SGHAT and FQNNGV. The CDR3 nucleotides read TGTGCCAGCAGCTTACTCAAGGACTTCAACGAGCAGTACTTC. Protein sequence: CASSLLKDFNEQYF.

This chain joins TRBV18 and TRBJ2-2; possibly TRBD1 for D (6 bases). The ends were cut back, 8 bases at V and 0 bases at J, with 13 bases in the middle. The germline V gene has CDR1 KGHSH and CDR2 LQKENI. This CDR3 contains 15 residues. CDR3 sequence reads: CASPRTDANTGELFF. Here the CDR3 DNA reads TGTGCCAGCCCAAGGACAGATGCGAACACCGGGGAGCTGTTTTTT.

J is TRBJ2-2 and V is TRBV7-2; 7 positions agree with TRBD2. The CDR3 has 16 residues. The germline CDR1 and CDR2 sequences are SGHTA and FQGNSA. V lost 5 bases to trimming and J lost 0 bases; unmatched junction nucleotides: 6. The DNA of the CDR3 is TGTGCCAGCAGCCAAGTACGGGGGGCGAACACCGGGGAGCTGTTTTTT. This codes for CASSQVRGANTGELFF.

This clone was picked up one time. The CDR3 coding sequence is TGTGCCAGCAGCTTTAGCGGGATAGCCGGGGAGCTGTTTTTT. Its protein product is CASSFSGIAGELFF. The gene calls are TRBV11-2 and TRBJ2-2; 8 bases line up with TRBD2. J gave up 6 bases and V 3 bases, and 3 bases lay outside the gene matches. The germline V gene has CDR1 SGHAT and CDR2 FQNNGV. The CDR3 spans 14 residues.

The chain employs TRBV30 and TRBJ1-2; D is perhaps TRBD1 (5 bases). CDR3 length: 13 amino acids. Germline CDR1 and CDR2: GTSNPN and SVGIG (reference sequence). The V and J ends lost 3 bases and 4 bases respectively, with 12 bases between them. As DNA, the CDR3 is TGTGCCTGGAGACCCACAGGTCCCTATGGCTACACCTTC. It specifies CAWRPTGPYGYTF.

V usage is TRBV9 and J usage is TRBJ2-6; the D is unclear. Trimming cost V 3 bases and J 0 bases, with 4 bases left between them. CDR3 size: 14 residues. The germline CDR1 and CDR2 sequences are SGDLS and YYNGEE. The CDR3 sequence: CASSAGSGANVLTF. CDR3 DNA sequence: TGTGCCAGCAGCGCAGGCTCTGGGGCCAACGTCCTGACTTTC.

This chain connects TRBV7-3 to TRBJ2-5, with 7 bases identical to TRBD1. V shed 5 bases and J 1 base; nucleotides not matched to a gene: 4. Germline CDR1 reads SGHTA; CDR2 reads FQGTGA. This CDR3 spans 14 amino acids. CDR3 protein: CASSLGGSQETQYF. In nucleotides, the CDR3 is TGTGCCAGCAGCCTAGGGGGCAGCCAAGAGACCCAGTACTTC.

The V and J genes are TRBV5-5 and TRBJ2-7; the match to TRBD1 covers 7 bases. The CDR3 runs 15 residues. Germline assignment: CDR1 SGHKS and CDR2 YYEKEE (reference sequence). J lost 6 bases, V lost 0 bases, and 9 bases had no gene match. CDR3 nucleotides: TGTGCCAGCAGCTTGGGGGACAGCTTCATAGGCGAGCAGTACTTC. Translated: CASSLGDSFIGEQYF. The whole variable domain, remainder taken from reference TRBV5-5 and TRBJ2-7, is DAGVTQSPTHLIKTRGQQVTLRCSPISGHKSVSWYQQVLGQGPQFIFQYYEKEERGRGNFPDRFSARQFPNYSSELNVNALLLGDSALYLCASSLGDSFIGEQYFGPGTRLTVT.

J is TRBJ2-1 and V is TRBV12-3 or TRBV12-4; D possibly corresponds to TRBD2 (7 bases). V shed 1 base and J shed 12 bases, with 13 bases lying between them. The CDR3 contains 13 residues. Here the CDR3 DNA reads TGTGCCAGCAGTTTAGGCCCGGGGGGCAGGCAGTTCTTC. As protein: CASSLGPGGRQFF.

The rearrangement uses TRBV7-9 and TRBJ2-1; 10 bases agree with TRBD1. The V gene end was trimmed by 4 bases and the J gene end by 10 bases; junction bases not matched to a gene: 7. CDR3 length: 14 residues. From germline, CDR1 is SEHNR and CDR2 FQNEAQ (reference sequence). CDR3 loop: CASSYGTGDREQFF. The CDR3 coding sequence is TGTGCCAGCAGCTACGGGACAGGGGATCGGGAGCAGTTCTTC.

The J gene is TRBJ1-4, the V gene TRBV2; D is ambiguous. Germline loops: CDR1 SNHLY, CDR2 FYNNEI. The CDR3 is 15 amino acids. V was pared by 6 bases and J by 3 bases, with 14 bases between. This CDR3 is CASRESLSPNEKLFF. The CDR3 region has the DNA TGTGCCAGCAGGGAATCCCTATCCCCTAATGAAAAACTGTTTTTT.

The chain combines TRBV7-2 with TRBJ2-4; D possibly corresponds to TRBD1 (5 bases). The germline V and J ends were trimmed by 5 bases and 7 bases, with 18 bases remaining between them. The CDR3 runs 15 residues. The V gene's germline CDR1 is SGHTA and CDR2 FQGNSA. This chain's CDR3 is CASSERGPTFNIQYF. As DNA, the CDR3 is TGTGCCAGCAGCGAAAGGGGTCCTACCTTTAACATTCAGTACTTC.

The V gene is TRBV2, the J gene TRBJ2-3; TRBD2 matches 8 bases. CDR1 is SNHLY, CDR2 FYNNEI, per germline. This CDR3 has 15 residues. J gave up 1 base and V 4 bases, and 4 bases lay outside the gene matches. In nucleotides, the CDR3 is TGTGCCAGCAGTGTTACTAGCGGCGGCACAGATACGCAGTATTTT. It encodes CASSVTSGGTDTQYF.

This chain joins TRBV5-3 and TRBJ1-1, with 7 bases lining up with TRBD1. TRBV5-3 carries the ORF label, with uncertain function. CDR3 size: 16 residues. With 2 bases clipped from V and 0 bases from J, the junction kept 7 bases outside the gene matches. CDR3 in amino acids: CARSLGPGQMNTEAFF. The DNA for the CDR3 is TGTGCCAGAAGCTTAGGGCCGGGACAGATGAACACTGAAGCTTTCTTT.

The chain couples TRBV6-5 to TRBJ2-2, with TRBD2 matching 11 bases. The J segment lost 4 bases and the V segment lost 8 bases, leaving 6 bases of the junction unmatched. The CDR3 is 15 amino acids. The germline V gene encodes CDR1 MNHEY and CDR2 SVGAGI. The CDR3 reads CASGGTSGITGELFF. The CDR3 nucleotides read TGTGCCAGCGGCGGGACTAGCGGAATCACCGGGGAGCTGTTTTTT.

This chain uses TRBV7-9 with TRBJ1-2; D is perhaps TRBD1 (5 bases). Trimming left V 7 bases short and J 5 bases short, with 14 bases between. This CDR3 spans 13 amino acids. Germline assignment: CDR1 SEHNR and CDR2 FQNEAQ (reference sequence). This CDR3 reads CASKRGPQYGYTF. The CDR3 DNA sequence: TGTGCCAGCAAGCGGGGACCGCAATATGGCTACACCTTC.

The CDR3 nucleotides are TGTGCCAGCAGAGGGGACAGGGTGGTTTCACCCCTCCACTTT. It encodes CASRGDRVVSPLHF. The chain employs TRBV14 and TRBJ1-6; TRBD1 matches 9 bases. Germline CDR1 and CDR2: SGHDN and FVKESK. The CDR3 is made up of 14 amino acids. The J segment lost 9 bases and the V segment lost 6 bases, leaving 6 bases of the junction unmatched.

The count of this clone is one. The chain couples TRBV7-9 to TRBJ1-2; no reliable D call. The germline CDR1 and CDR2 sequences are SEHNR and FQNEAQ (reference sequence). V lost 1 base to trimming and J lost 3 bases, with 9 bases between them. The CDR3 sequence is 14 residues long. CDR3 region: CASSLGSGYYGYTF. The CDR3 DNA is TGTGCCAGCAGCTTAGGATCTGGCTACTATGGCTACACCTTC.